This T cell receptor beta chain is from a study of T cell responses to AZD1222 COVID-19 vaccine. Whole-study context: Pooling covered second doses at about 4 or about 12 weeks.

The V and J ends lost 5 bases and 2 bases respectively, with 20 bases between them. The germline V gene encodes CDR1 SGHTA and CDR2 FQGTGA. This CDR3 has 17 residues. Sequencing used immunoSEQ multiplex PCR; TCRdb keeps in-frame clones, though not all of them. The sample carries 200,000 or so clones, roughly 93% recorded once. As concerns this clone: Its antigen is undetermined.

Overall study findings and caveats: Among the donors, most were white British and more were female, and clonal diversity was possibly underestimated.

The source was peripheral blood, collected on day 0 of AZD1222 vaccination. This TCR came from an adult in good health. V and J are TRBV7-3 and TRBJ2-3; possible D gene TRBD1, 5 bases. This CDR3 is CASSVARQGPATDTQYF. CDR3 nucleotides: TGTGCCAGCAGCGTAGCTCGCCAGGGTCCCGCCACAGATACGCAGTATTTT.